Here is one T cell receptor (beta chain) with its context. This specimen belongs to a study of blood T cell repertoires in COVID-19. Study details: From T cells, B-cell-depleted T cells, or PBMCs came the material, which was cDNA or gDNA.

The CDR3 contains 15 residues. CDR1 is SQVTM and CDR2 is ANQGSEA in the germline V gene. Assay used: immunoSEQ multiplex PCR; TCRdb lists only in-frame clones, some missing. The data show 170,000 or so clones, about 90% seen once. This sequence was found in a woman aged 50 to 65 who had recovered from COVID-19. This sequence joins TRBV29-1 and TRBJ2-1; 12 positions match TRBD1. The sample consisted of PBMCs or T cells enriched from blood (not recorded which). As DNA, the CDR3 is TGCAGTGCTCGTGAGGGGACAGGGGGCGGGAATGAGCAGTTCTTC. Its translation is CSAREGTGGGNEQFF.